The present T cell receptor beta chain was sequenced within a study of vaccination effects on CD4 cells after COVID-19. Study overall: It was a median of 72 days after the second dose that post-vaccine samples were obtained.

ViraFEST assay sequencing came after antigen-specific CD4+ T cells were expanded with viral peptide pools. Isolation of CD4+ T cells took place after around 10 days of culture. The cohort was immunized with two doses of either the BNT162b2 or mRNA-1273 vaccine. No vaccinee had earlier SARS-CoV-2 infection, and nucleocapsid antibodies were negative. Wells each received some 2.2 million PBMC, cultured with 10 IU/ml IL-2 and 10 ug/ml peptides. Worth noting for this clone: The antigen is not known.

There are 16 residues in the CDR3. V lost 0 bases and J lost 2, with 12 bases in between. Looked up from germline, CDR1 is WNHNN and CDR2 is SYGVQD (reference sequence). Sequenced by immunoSEQ multiplex PCR; TCRdb stores in-frame clones only, minus some. The sample holds more than 50,000 clones, around three quarters seen once. Findings of the study overall: Healthy vaccinees' vaccine-induced clones included only 1 of 255 that recognized common cold coronaviruses.

The J gene is TRBJ2-3, the V gene TRBV10-1; tentatively, D is TRBD2 (6 bases). The source is a human donor who received a COVID-19 vaccine. The input for sequencing was CD4+ T cells from PBMCs cultured with HCoV-OC43 spike peptides, taken after COVID-19 vaccination. As for subset: HCoV-OC43 spike overlapping peptide pool stimulation. CDR3 coding DNA: TGCGCCAGCAGTGAGTCGCCAGGAGGGATCACAGATACGCAGTATTTT. This gives the protein CASSESPGGITDTQYF.